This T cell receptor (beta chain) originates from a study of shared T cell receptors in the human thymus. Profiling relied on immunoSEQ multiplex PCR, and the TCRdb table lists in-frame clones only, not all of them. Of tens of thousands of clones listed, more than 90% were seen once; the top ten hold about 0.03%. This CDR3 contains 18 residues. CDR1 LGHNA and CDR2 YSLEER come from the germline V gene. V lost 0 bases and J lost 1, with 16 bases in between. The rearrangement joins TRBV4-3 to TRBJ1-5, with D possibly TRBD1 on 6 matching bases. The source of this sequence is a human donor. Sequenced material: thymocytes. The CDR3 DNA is TGCGCCAGCAGCCAAGATGCCAGGGGTGGAAGAAGCAATCAGCCCCAGCATTTT. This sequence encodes CASSQDARGGRSNQPQHF.